This T cell receptor (beta chain) is drawn from a study of T cells after posttransplantation cyclophosphamide. Notes on the study in general: Donor-recipient repertoire similarity was low at 1-2 months, rising over year one. Blood and skin or GI T cell repertoires showed limited TRB overlap. TRB clonality was highly associated with recipient CMV seropositivity and reactivation.

This clone was recorded at least ten times. Its antigen is still unknown. Treatment was busulfan-fludarabine conditioning, a marrow graft, and cyclophosphamide on days +3 and +4. The data were produced by immunoSEQ multiplex PCR, yet TCRdb's version contains in-frame clones alone and is incomplete. In total the sample includes some 17,000 clones, none of them seen once. V was shortened by 3 bases and J by 7 bases, with 15 bases between the two germline ends. From germline, CDR1 is SQVTM and CDR2 ANQGSEA. CDR3 size: 13 residues. Sequencing was performed on PBMCs, taken after allogeneic stem cell transplant with posttransplant cyclophosphamide. The chain joins TRBV29-1 to TRBJ1-2; D gene unclear. This TCR was sampled from a female patient in her 30s who received an allogeneic stem cell transplant from a related donor, was CMV-positive, and had no GVHD. Some T cells could come from the graft donor. For the CDR3, the DNA is TGCAGCGTTGATGACGGGGAACCAACTGGCTACACCTTC. Translated, it gives CSVDDGEPTGYTF.